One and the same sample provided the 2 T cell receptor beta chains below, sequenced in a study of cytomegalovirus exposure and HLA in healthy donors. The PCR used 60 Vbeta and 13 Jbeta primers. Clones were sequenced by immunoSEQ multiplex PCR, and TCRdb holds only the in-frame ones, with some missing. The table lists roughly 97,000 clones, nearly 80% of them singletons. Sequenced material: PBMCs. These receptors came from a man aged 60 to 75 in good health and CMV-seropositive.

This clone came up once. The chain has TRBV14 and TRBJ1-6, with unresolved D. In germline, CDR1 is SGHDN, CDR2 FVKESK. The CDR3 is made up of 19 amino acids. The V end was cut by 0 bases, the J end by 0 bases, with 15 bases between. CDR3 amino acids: CASSQEDPPWSSYNSPLHF. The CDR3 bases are TGTGCCAGCAGCCAAGAAGATCCCCCCTGGAGCTCCTATAATTCACCCCTCCACTTT.

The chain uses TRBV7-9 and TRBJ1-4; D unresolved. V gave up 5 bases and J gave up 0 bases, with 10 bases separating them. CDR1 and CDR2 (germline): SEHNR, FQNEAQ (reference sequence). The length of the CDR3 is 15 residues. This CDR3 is CASSAGQATNEKLFF. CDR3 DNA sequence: TGTGCCAGCAGCGCGGGCCAAGCAACTAATGAAAAACTGTTTTTT.